These 23 T cell receptor beta chains came from one sample sequenced in a study of Ad26.COV2.S vaccination and SARS-CoV-2 variants. Specified treatment: some 20 received Ad26.COV2.S at low or high dose, single or two shots; several received placebo; per-sample allocation not given. The study sampled participants on day 63 after the first vaccine or placebo injection. Generated by immunoSEQ multiplex PCR, the TCRdb table keeps only in-frame clones and is missing some. The sample holds fewer than 800,000 clones, around 92% seen once. The sample here was peripheral blood, taken in a trial of Ad26.COV2.S vaccine versus placebo. Source of these receptors: a person between 18 and 65 years old who received the Ad26.COV2.S COVID-19 vaccine or a placebo.

This sequence joins TRBV18 and TRBJ2-5, with unresolved D. Trimming took off 0 bases at V and 5 bases at J, with 13 bases between the two ends. CDR3 size: 15 residues. Germline V CDR1 and CDR2: KGHSH, LQKENI. This CDR3 is CASSPPNGRGETQYF. DNA of the CDR3: TGTGCCAGCTCACCACCTAACGGCCGCGGCGAGACCCAGTACTTC.

The chain has TRBV30 and TRBJ2-3; no firm D call. The CDR3 totals 13 residues. CDR1 is GTSNPN and CDR2 is SVGIG in the germline V gene (reference sequence). Between the trimmed V and J ends, which lost 1 base and 0 bases, there was a span of 5 bases. DNA of the CDR3: TGTGCCTGGAGTGAACACAGCACAGATACGCAGTATTTT. Its translation is CAWSEHSTDTQYF.

The chain recombines TRBV3-1 (or the pseudogene TRBV3-2) with TRBJ2-7, with D perhaps given as TRBD1 or TRBD2 (5 bases each). Germline CDR1 and CDR2: LGHDT and YNNKEL (reference sequence). The CDR3 is 15 amino acids. V dropped 4 bases and J dropped 5 bases, with 18 bases sitting between them. CDR3 residues: CASSRLPGPEHEQYF. The DNA for the CDR3 is TGTGCCAGCAGCCGGCTTCCGGGACCCGAGCACGAGCAGTACTTC.

The chain is built from TRBV3-1 (or the pseudogene TRBV3-2) and TRBJ1-1; weak D call: TRBD1 (5 bases). The CDR3 runs to 13 residues. Germline V lookup: CDR1 LGHDT, CDR2 YNNKEL (reference sequence). Trimming pared 0 bases from V and 11 bases from J, leaving 13 bases between. CDR3 DNA: TGTGCCAGCAGCCAAGAGTTACGGGGGGGTGCTTTCTTT. This translates into CASSQELRGGAFF.

V usage is TRBV7-2 and J usage is TRBJ1-2, with D possibly being TRBD1 (5 bases). This CDR3 spans 13 amino acids. Trimming cost V 2 bases and J 7 bases, with 11 bases left between them. Looked up from germline, CDR1 is SGHTA and CDR2 is FQGNSA. This chain's CDR3 is CASSLWRQGGYTF. The CDR3 coding sequence is TGTGCCAGCAGCTTATGGCGTCAGGGTGGCTACACCTTC.

This clone has more than one count but fewer than ten. This chain links TRBV6-1 with TRBJ1-5; a weak D match, TRBD1 (6 bases). V lost 3 bases and J lost 6, with 9 bases in between. The CDR3 is 13 amino acids. Germline CDR1 reads MNHNS; CDR2 reads SASEGT. The CDR3 spells CASSEEGGQPQHF. In nucleotides, the CDR3 is TGTGCCAGCAGTGAGGAGGGGGGTCAGCCCCAGCATTTT.

The chain links TRBV7-2 to TRBJ2-1; the D gene could be TRBD1 or TRBD2 (5 bases each). The germline V gene has CDR1 SGHTA and CDR2 FQGNSA. V was trimmed by 0 bases and J by 4 bases, leaving 7 bases between them. This CDR3 is 14 amino acids long. The CDR3 coding sequence is TGTGCCAGCAGCTTAGCGGGGGAGTACAATGAGCAGTTCTTC. As protein: CASSLAGEYNEQFF.

The rearrangement links TRBV2 to TRBJ2-7, with D perhaps matching TRBD1 (5 bases). The V gene's germline CDR1 is SNHLY and CDR2 FYNNEI. This CDR3 contains 11 residues. Trimming pared 7 bases from V and 4 bases from J, leaving 8 bases between. The DNA for the CDR3 is TGTGCCAGCACAGGGTTTTACGAGCAGTACTTC. The encoded protein is CASTGFYEQYF.

This clone was seen once. CDR3 protein: CASSLRQGETDTQYF. For the CDR3, the DNA is TGCGCCAGCAGCTTGAGACAGGGAGAGACAGATACGCAGTATTTT. V is TRBV5-1 and J is TRBJ2-3; 7 bases match TRBD1. V lost 1 base and J lost 3; bases outside the gene matches: 5. This CDR3 is built from 15 residues. From germline, CDR1 is SGHRS and CDR2 YFSETQ.

This clone appeared a single time. The chain carries TRBV30 and TRBJ1-6, with 8 bases fitting TRBD1. Germline loops: CDR1 GTSNPN, CDR2 SVGIG (reference sequence). With V trimmed by 2 bases and J by 9 bases, 6 bases remained unmatched. The CDR3 length is 14 residues. This CDR3 is CAWSRRTGTSPLHF. The CDR3 DNA reads TGTGCCTGGAGTAGGCGGACAGGGACTTCACCCCTCCACTTT.

The chain joins TRBV7-9 to TRBJ1-4; D might be TRBD1 (5 bases). Germline lookup yields CDR1 SEHNR and CDR2 FQNEAQ (reference sequence). V lost 8 bases, J lost 3 bases, and 13 bases lay in between. The CDR3 is 14 residues long. CDR3 sequence reads: CASGSQVPNEKLFF. The CDR3 nucleotides are TGTGCCAGCGGGTCACAGGTTCCTAATGAAAAACTGTTTTTT. Together with reference TRBV7-9 and TRBJ1-4, the CDR3 gives the full variable domain: DTGVSQNPRHKITKRGQNVTFRCDPISEHNRLYWYRQTLGQGPEFLTYFQNEAQLEKSRLLSDRFSAERPKGSFSTLEIQRTEQGDSAMYLCASGSQVPNEKLFFGSGTQLSVL.

The chain couples TRBV11-3 to TRBJ1-1; D is uncertain. Germline V gene lookup returns CDR1 SGHNT and CDR2 YENEEA. This CDR3 contains 13 residues. V was shortened by 5 bases and J by 5 bases, with 12 bases between the two germline ends. Here the CDR3 reads CASSLTPGTEAFF. The CDR3 DNA is TGTGCCAGCAGCCTCACACCGGGGACTGAAGCTTTCTTT. Looking up the rest from reference TRBV11-3 and TRBJ1-1 gives the full variable domain: EAGVVQSPRYKIIEKKQPVAFWCNPISGHNTLYWYLQNLGQGPELLIRYENEEAVDDSQLPKDRFSAERLKGVDSTLKIQPAELGDSAVYLCASSLTPGTEAFFGQGTRLTVV.

This chain connects TRBV12-3 or TRBV12-4 to TRBJ1-5; D gene uncertain. The CDR3 is 12 residues long. Trimming stripped 5 bases from V and 11 bases from J, with 13 bases between. Written as DNA, the CDR3 is TGTGCCAGCAGTAAGGCGGGGAAGTCCCAGCATTTT. As protein: CASSKAGKSQHF.

The V and J genes are TRBV7-2 and TRBJ1-3, with D hard to call. Germline CDR1 SGHTA, CDR2 FQGNSA. CDR3 length: 13 amino acids. Trimming pared 3 bases from V and 2 bases from J, leaving 5 bases between. The CDR3: CASSLETGNTIYF. The CDR3 DNA reads TGTGCCAGCAGCTTGGAGACTGGAAACACCATATATTTT.

The chain has TRBV24-1 and TRBJ2-3, with 11 bases aligning to TRBD2. Trimming at V came to 5 bases and at J to 0 bases, leaving 6 bases not matched to a gene. The CDR3 is made up of 17 amino acids. CDR1 is KGHDR, CDR2 SFDVKD, per germline. Here the CDR3 DNA reads TGTGCCACCAGTGGACAATTAGCGGGAGGGAGCACAGATACGCAGTATTTT. It translates to CATSGQLAGGSTDTQYF.

This clone has only a few counts. This chain links TRBV2 with TRBJ2-1; possible D gene TRBD2, 6 bases. Germline-derived CDR1 and CDR2 are SNHLY and FYNNEI. V was shortened by 3 bases and J by 7 bases, with 7 bases between the two germline ends. The CDR3 runs to 12 residues. CDR3 loop: CASSESGNEQFF. CDR3 in DNA: TGTGCCAGCAGTGAGAGCGGGAATGAGCAGTTCTTC. Full variable domain (missing parts from reference TRBV2 and TRBJ2-1): EPEVTQTPSHQVTQMGQEVILRCVPISNHLYFYWYRQILGQKVEFLVSFYNNEISEKSEIFDDQFSVERPDGSNFTLKIRSTKLEDSAMYFCASSESGNEQFFGPGTRLTVL.

This clone was observed a handful of times. The V and J genes are TRBV10-3 and TRBJ2-1; D tentatively reads TRBD1 or TRBD2 (7 bases each). Germline lookup yields CDR1 ENHRY and CDR2 SYGVKD. V was cut by 10 bases and J by 0 bases, with 13 bases left in between. CDR3 length equals 14 residues. CDR3 nucleotides: TGTGCCACCCAGGGGGGGAGCTCCTACAATGAGCAGTTCTTC. Protein product: CATQGGSSYNEQFF.

In its sample, this clone was seen a few times. The chain joins TRBV19 to TRBJ1-5, with TRBD1 identical over 7 bases. The CDR3 length is 13 residues. Trimming at V came to 6 bases and at J to 8 bases, leaving 7 bases not matched to a gene. Germline loops: CDR1 LNHDA, CDR2 SQIVND (reference sequence). CDR3 coding DNA: TGTGCCAGTAGGGACGGGACAGTGAAGCCCCAGCATTTT. It encodes CASRDGTVKPQHF. The complete variable domain, with remaining parts taken from reference TRBV19 and TRBJ1-5, reads DGGITQSPKYLFRKEGQNVTLSCEQNLNHDAMYWYRQDPGQGLRLIYYSQIVNDFQKGDIAEGYSVSREKKESFPLTVTSAQKNPTAFYLCASRDGTVKPQHFGDGTRLSIL.

The V and J genes are TRBV6-5 and TRBJ1-1; tentative D call: TRBD1 (6 bases). Germline values: CDR1 MNHEY, CDR2 SVGAGI. V lost 6 bases and J 4 bases, leaving 15 bases between the germline ends. This CDR3 contains 14 residues. CDR3 amino acids: CASRSPIGGTEAFF. The CDR3 nucleotides are TGTGCCAGCAGGAGCCCCATAGGGGGCACTGAAGCTTTCTTT.

V usage is TRBV6-6 and J usage is TRBJ2-3, with 8 bases that match TRBD2. The V and J ends lost 4 bases and 0 bases, in that order; junction bases with no gene match: 3. CDR3 length: 15 residues. The germline V gene has CDR1 MNHNY and CDR2 SVGAGI (reference sequence). CDR3 amino acids: CASSSGGHSTDTQYF. CDR3 sequence (DNA): TGTGCCAGCAGTTCGGGGGGGCATAGCACAGATACGCAGTATTTT.

The chain's CDR3 is CASSYEGHSQETQYF. The CDR3 region has the DNA TGTGCCAGCAGTTACGAGGGGCACTCGCAAGAGACCCAGTACTTC. The V and J genes are TRBV6-2 or TRBV6-3 and TRBJ2-5; D could derive from TRBD1 or TRBD2 (5 bases each). The CDR3 consists of 15 residues. Between the trimmed V and J ends, which lost 2 bases and 2 bases, there was a span of 12 bases. Germline V CDR1 and CDR2: MNHEY, SVGEGT.

Comment on this clone: This sample also contains other DNA sequences that code for the same CDR3. The chain employs TRBV10-3 and TRBJ2-2; 8 nucleotides agree with TRBD2. Per the germline V gene, CDR1 is ENHRY and CDR2 is SYGVKD. The CDR3 is made up of 14 amino acids. The J segment lost 1 base and the V segment lost 6 bases, leaving 1 base of the junction unmatched. The CDR3 DNA reads as TGTGCCATCAGGAGCGGGGGGAACACCGGGGAGCTGTTTTTT. It yields the protein CAIRSGGNTGELFF.

The chain carries TRBV29-1 and TRBJ2-3; a possible D gene is TRBD2 (6 bases). Germline CDR1 is SQVTM and CDR2 is ANQGSEA. The CDR3 covers 14 residues. Trimming took off 1 base at V and 2 bases at J, with 10 bases between the two ends. This CDR3 is CSVEGSGFTDTQYF. The CDR3, as DNA: TGCAGCGTTGAAGGTAGCGGATTCACAGATACGCAGTATTTT.